Following are 14 T cell receptor beta chains from one sample sequenced in a study of OX40 agonist ivuxolimab in advanced cancers. Clones were sequenced by immunoSEQ multiplex PCR, and TCRdb holds only the in-frame ones, with some missing. The sample records 74,000 or so clones, approximately 85% being singletons. This material consisted of CD4+ or CD8+ T cells sorted from blood, taken in a trial of the OX40 agonist ivuxolimab. These receptors were taken from an adult with an advanced solid tumor such as melanoma, head and neck, liver or kidney cancer.

The gene calls are TRBV14 and TRBJ1-2, with 8 bases lining up with TRBD1. Germline lookup yields CDR1 SGHDN and CDR2 FVKESK. Unmatched junction bases numbered 12, after V lost 0 bases and J lost 0 bases. CDR3 length equals 19 residues. As DNA, the CDR3 is TGTGCCAGCAGCCAAGATTTACCGGGACAGGCTACGACTAACTATGGCTACACCTTC. This encodes CASSQDLPGQATTNYGYTF.

The chain is built from TRBV15 and TRBJ1-1; D gene uncertain. V was cut by 3 bases and J by 1 base, with 9 bases left in between. CDR3 length equals 14 residues. Looked up from germline, CDR1 is LNHNV and CDR2 is YYDKDF (reference sequence). The CDR3 coding sequence is TGTGCCACCAGCAGGGTCTTGGGGAACACTGAAGCTTTCTTT. Its protein is CATSRVLGNTEAFF.

V is TRBV6-5 and J is TRBJ2-2; 9 bases agree with TRBD2. The CDR3 contains 14 residues. Germline V CDR1 and CDR2: MNHEY, SVGAGI. The CDR3, as DNA: TGTGCTGTGTCTAGCGGGGCGAACACCGGGGAGCTGTTTTTT. Translation gives CAVSSGANTGELFF.

This chain links TRBV6-5 with TRBJ2-1, with 8 bases that match TRBD2. The length of the CDR3 is 15 residues. CDR1 is MNHEY and CDR2 is SVGAGI in the germline V gene. Unmatched junction bases numbered 6, after V lost 2 bases and J lost 6 bases. The CDR3 region has the DNA TGTGCCAGCAGTTACGTCGAGCGGGGGATCAATGAGCAGTTCTTC. This codes for CASSYVERGINEQFF.

This rearrangement joins TRBV5-1 to TRBJ2-7; D uncertain. Germline V lookup: CDR1 SGHRS, CDR2 YFSETQ. V gave up 4 bases and J gave up 3 bases, with 11 bases separating them. This CDR3 is built from 13 residues. The CDR3 DNA reads TGCGCCAGCAGCCTGGTATCGGGCTACGAGCAGTACTTC. It encodes CASSLVSGYEQYF.

This clone is a singleton in its sample. This chain's CDR3 is CASQRDNYGYTF. The CDR3 DNA follows: TGTGCCTCCCAGCGGGATAACTATGGCTACACCTTC. V is TRBV30 and J is TRBJ1-2; D unclear. The CDR3 spans 12 residues. The V end lost 7 bases, the J end lost 1 base, and 10 bases lay between the germline ends. Germline values: CDR1 GTSNPN, CDR2 SVGIG (reference sequence).

The V and J genes are TRBV7-6 and TRBJ2-2, with 9 bases lining up with TRBD1. CDR1 SGHVS and CDR2 FNYEAQ come from the germline V gene. The V gene end was trimmed by 2 bases and the J gene end by 5 bases; junction bases not matched to a gene: 3. This CDR3 comprises 15 residues. CDR3 protein: CASSLYGQGTGELFF. Written as DNA, the CDR3 is TGTGCCAGCAGCTTATATGGACAGGGGACCGGGGAGCTGTTTTTT.

This chain links TRBV2 with TRBJ1-2, with a weak D call TRBD1 (6 bases). The CDR3 contains 13 residues. The V gene's germline CDR1 is SNHLY and CDR2 FYNNEI. V lost 1 base and J lost 7, with 10 bases in between. The CDR3 reads CASSEGGLGGYTF. CDR3 sequence (DNA): TGTGCCAGCAGTGAAGGGGGGCTGGGTGGCTACACCTTC.

The gene calls are TRBV19 and TRBJ1-2; no definite D call. V was cut by 5 bases and J by 7 bases, with 20 bases left in between. The CDR3 has 15 residues. Looked up from germline, CDR1 is LNHDA and CDR2 is SQIVND (reference sequence). The CDR3 DNA reads as TGTGCCAGTAGTGGTGGGGATACAGACTTCCGTGGCTACACCTTC. This translates into CASSGGDTDFRGYTF.

This chain links TRBV7-9 with TRBJ1-2, with D uncertain. V dropped 0 bases and J dropped 4 bases, with 9 bases sitting between them. The CDR3 is 14 amino acids. From germline, CDR1 is SEHNR and CDR2 FQNEAQ (reference sequence). In nucleotides, the CDR3 is TGTGCCAGCAGCTTAGCAGGGCCAACCTATGGCTACACCTTC. Translated: CASSLAGPTYGYTF.

The chain uses TRBV5-1 and TRBJ2-1, with TRBD2 matching over 10 bases. This CDR3 region has 16 residues. Unmatched junction bases numbered 9, after V lost 5 bases and J lost 4 bases. CDR1 is SGHRS, CDR2 YFSETQ, per germline. This chain's CDR3 is CASSFSSGGVYNEQFF. DNA for the CDR3: TGCGCCAGCAGTTTCTCAAGCGGGGGGGTTTACAATGAGCAGTTCTTC.

On this clone: The junction differs from germline at one of its ends, possibly a read error. The chain combines TRBV29-1 with TRBJ2-7; D gene uncertain. CDR1 SQVTM and CDR2 ANQGSEA come from the germline V gene. The CDR3 totals 11 residues. In nucleotides, the CDR3 is TGCAGCGCTGAATCAGGTCGCGAGCAGTACTTC. It yields the protein CSAESGREQYF.

This clone was picked up a small number of times. This chain uses TRBV4-1 with TRBJ2-7; the match to TRBD1 covers 9 bases. The CDR3 spans 15 residues. V lost 4 bases, J lost 3 bases, and 7 bases stayed unmatched. Germline-derived CDR1 and CDR2 are MGHRA and YSYEKL. CDR3 sequence reads: CASSLLQGQGYEQYF. CDR3 sequence (DNA): TGCGCCAGCAGCCTACTACAGGGACAGGGCTACGAGCAGTACTTC.

This chain joins TRBV6-1 and TRBJ2-5; D assignment may be TRBD1 or TRBD2 (5 bases each). Germline V CDR1 and CDR2: MNHNS, SASEGT. The CDR3 is 12 amino acids. The CDR3 nucleotides read TGTGTTGTTAGCAGGGTTATGGAGGTCCAGTACTTC. This sequence encodes CVVSRVMEVQYF.